A single TCR beta chain is shown here with its context. Germline V gives CDR1 SGHDN, CDR2 FVKESK. This CDR3 has 13 residues. The source of the sample is a study of CXCR3-negative and CXCR3-positive naive CD8 T cells. TRB cDNA libraries were made by UMI-labeled 5' RACE. TCRdb reworked the 5' RACE reads into one entry per CDR3 protein, no DNA. This listing includes about 48,000 distinct CDR3 sequences. The source material was memory CD8+ T cells from blood. The V and J genes are TRBV14 and TRBJ2-2. The source of this sequence is a human donor in good health. Some clones in this sample may be carry-over from other donors' samples. CDR3 protein: CASSTTATGELFF.